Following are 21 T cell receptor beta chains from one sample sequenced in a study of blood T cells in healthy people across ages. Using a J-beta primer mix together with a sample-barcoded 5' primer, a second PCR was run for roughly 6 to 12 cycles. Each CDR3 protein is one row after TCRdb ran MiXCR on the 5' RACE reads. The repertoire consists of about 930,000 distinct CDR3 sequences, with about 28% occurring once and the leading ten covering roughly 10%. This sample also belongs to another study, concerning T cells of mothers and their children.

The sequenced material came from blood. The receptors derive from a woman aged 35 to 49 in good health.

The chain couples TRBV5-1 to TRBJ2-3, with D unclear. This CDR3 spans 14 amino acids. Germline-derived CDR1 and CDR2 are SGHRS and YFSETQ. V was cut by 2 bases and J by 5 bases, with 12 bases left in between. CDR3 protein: CASSLSRREDTQYF. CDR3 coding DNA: TGCGCCAGCAGCTTATCACGACGCGAAGATACGCAGTATTTT.

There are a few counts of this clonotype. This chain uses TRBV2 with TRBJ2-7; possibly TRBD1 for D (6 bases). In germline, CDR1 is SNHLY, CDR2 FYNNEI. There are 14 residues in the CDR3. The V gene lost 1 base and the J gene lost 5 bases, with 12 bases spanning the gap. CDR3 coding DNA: TGTGCCAGCAGTGAAGTTGGGGGCGTCAACGAGCAGTACTTC. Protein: CASSEVGGVNEQYF. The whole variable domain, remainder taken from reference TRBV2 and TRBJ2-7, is EPEVTQTPSHQVTQMGQEVILRCVPISNHLYFYWYRQILGQKVEFLVSFYNNEISEKSEIFDDQFSVERPDGSNFTLKIRSTKLEDSAMYFCASSEVGGVNEQYFGPGTRLTVT.

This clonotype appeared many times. Here the CDR3 DNA reads TGCAGTGCTATCCACAGGGAGACTAATGAAAAACTGTTTTTT. It specifies CSAIHRETNEKLFF. This rearrangement joins TRBV20-1 to TRBJ1-4, with D possibly TRBD1 on 6 matching bases. From germline, CDR1 is DFQATT and CDR2 SNEGSKA (reference sequence). Trimming took off 4 bases at V and 2 bases at J, with 11 bases between the two ends. The CDR3 is 14 amino acids.

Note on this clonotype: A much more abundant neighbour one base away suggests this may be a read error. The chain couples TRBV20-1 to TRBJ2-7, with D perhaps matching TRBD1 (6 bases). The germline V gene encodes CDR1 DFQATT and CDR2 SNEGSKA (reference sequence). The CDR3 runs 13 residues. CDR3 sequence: CGAPDRSSYEQYF. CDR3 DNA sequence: TGCGGTGCCCCGGACAGAAGCTCCTACGAGCAGTACTTC.

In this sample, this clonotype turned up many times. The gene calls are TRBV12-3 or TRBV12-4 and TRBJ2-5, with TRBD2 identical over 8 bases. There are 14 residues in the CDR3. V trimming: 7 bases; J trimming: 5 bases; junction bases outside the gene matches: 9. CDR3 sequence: CASTPGLVVETQYF. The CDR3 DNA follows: TGTGCCAGCACCCCGGGACTAGTTGTCGAGACCCAGTACTTC.

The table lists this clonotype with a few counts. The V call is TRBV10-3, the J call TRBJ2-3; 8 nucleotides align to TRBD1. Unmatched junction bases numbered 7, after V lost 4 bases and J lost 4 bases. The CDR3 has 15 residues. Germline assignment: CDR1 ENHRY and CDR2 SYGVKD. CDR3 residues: CAISAAGTGADTQYF. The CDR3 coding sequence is TGTGCCATCAGTGCCGCCGGGACAGGAGCAGATACGCAGTATTTT.

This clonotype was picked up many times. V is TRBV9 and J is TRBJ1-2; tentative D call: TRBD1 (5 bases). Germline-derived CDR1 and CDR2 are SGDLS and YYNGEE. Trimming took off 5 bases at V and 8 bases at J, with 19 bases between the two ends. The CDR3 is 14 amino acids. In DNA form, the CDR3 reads TGTGCCAGCAGTCACCGGGACCCAATATTCGGCTACACCTTC. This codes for CASSHRDPIFGYTF.

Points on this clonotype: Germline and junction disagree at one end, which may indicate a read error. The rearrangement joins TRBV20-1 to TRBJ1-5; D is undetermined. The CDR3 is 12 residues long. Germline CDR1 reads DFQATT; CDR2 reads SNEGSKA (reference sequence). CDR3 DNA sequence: TGCAGGGCTAGAAATAGCAATCAGCCCCAGCATTTT. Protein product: CRARNSNQPQHF.

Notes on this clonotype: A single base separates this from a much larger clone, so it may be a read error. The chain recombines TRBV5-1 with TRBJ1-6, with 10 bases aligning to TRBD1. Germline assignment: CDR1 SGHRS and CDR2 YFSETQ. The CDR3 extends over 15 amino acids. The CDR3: CAGSQSGTGALPLHF. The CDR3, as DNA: TGCGCCGGCAGTCAATCCGGGACAGGGGCCCTTCCCCTCCACTTT.

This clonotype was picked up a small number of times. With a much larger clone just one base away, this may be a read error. Written as DNA, the CDR3 is TGTGCCAACAGCTTAGGCGGGGACAGAAACTACGAGCAGTACTTC. Translated: CANSLGGDRNYEQYF. This rearrangement joins TRBV7-2 to TRBJ2-7, with D possibly TRBD1 on 7 matching bases. This CDR3 comprises 15 residues. CDR1 SGHTA and CDR2 FQGNSA come from the germline V gene. The complete variable domain, with remaining parts taken from reference TRBV7-2 and TRBJ2-7, reads GAGVSQSPSNKVTEKGKDVELRCDPISGHTALYWYRQSLGQGLEFLIYFQGNSAPDKSGLPSDRFSAERTGGSVSTLTIQRTQQEDSAVYLCANSLGGDRNYEQYFGPGTRLTVT.

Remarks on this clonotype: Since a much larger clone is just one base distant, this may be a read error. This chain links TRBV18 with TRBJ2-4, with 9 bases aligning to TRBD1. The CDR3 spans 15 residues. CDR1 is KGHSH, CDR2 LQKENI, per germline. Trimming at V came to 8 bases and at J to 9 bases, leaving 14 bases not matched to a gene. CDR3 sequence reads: CASTRSGQGNLIQYF. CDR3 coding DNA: TGTGCCAGCACACGATCGGGACAGGGAAACCTCATTCAGTACTTC.

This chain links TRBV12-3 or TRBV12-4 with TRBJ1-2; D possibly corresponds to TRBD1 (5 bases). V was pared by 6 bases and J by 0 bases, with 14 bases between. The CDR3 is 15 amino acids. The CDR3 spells CASRERDGANYGYTF. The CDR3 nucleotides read TGTGCCAGCAGGGAACGGGACGGAGCTAACTATGGCTACACCTTC.

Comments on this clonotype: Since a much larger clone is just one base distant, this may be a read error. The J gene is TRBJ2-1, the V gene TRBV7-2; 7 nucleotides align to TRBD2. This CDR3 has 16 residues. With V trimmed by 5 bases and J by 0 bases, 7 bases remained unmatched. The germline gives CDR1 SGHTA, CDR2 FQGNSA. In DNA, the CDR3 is TGTGCCAGCAGCCGGGACTACCCATCCTCCTACAATGAGCAGTTCTTC. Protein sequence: CASSRDYPSSYNEQFF.

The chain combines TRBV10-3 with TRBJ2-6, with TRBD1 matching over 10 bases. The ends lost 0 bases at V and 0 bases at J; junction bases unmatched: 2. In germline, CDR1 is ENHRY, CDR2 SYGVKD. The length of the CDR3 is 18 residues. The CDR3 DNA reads TGTGCCATCAGTGAGTCGACAGGGGGCCCCTCTGGGGCCAACGTCCTGACTTTC. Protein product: CAISESTGGPSGANVLTF.

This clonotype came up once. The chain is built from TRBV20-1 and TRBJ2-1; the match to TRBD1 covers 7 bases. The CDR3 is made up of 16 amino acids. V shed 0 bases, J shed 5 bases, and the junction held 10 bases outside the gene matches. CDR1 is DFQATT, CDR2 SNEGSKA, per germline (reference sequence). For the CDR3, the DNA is TGCAGTGCTAGAGATCTTACAGGGGTAAGGCACAATGAGCAGTTCTTC. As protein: CSARDLTGVRHNEQFF.

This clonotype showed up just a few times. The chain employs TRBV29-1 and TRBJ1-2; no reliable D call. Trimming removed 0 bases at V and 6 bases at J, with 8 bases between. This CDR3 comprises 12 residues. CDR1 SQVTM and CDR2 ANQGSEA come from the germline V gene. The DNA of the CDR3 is TGCAGCGTTGAAGATGGCGGGAATGGCTACACCTTC. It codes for CSVEDGGNGYTF.

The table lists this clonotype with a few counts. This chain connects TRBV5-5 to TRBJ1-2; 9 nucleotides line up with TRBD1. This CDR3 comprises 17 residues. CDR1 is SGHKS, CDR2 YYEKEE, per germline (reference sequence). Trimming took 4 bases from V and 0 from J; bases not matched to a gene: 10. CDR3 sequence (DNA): TGTGCCAGCAGCCGAGGGTTGCGGGACAGGGCTAACTATGGCTACACCTTC. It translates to CASSRGLRDRANYGYTF.

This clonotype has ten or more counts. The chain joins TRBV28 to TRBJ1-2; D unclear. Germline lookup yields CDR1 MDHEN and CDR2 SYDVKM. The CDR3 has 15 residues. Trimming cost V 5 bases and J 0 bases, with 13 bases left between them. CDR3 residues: CASSAVFSANYGYTF. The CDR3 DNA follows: TGTGCCAGCAGTGCGGTCTTTTCAGCTAACTATGGCTACACCTTC.

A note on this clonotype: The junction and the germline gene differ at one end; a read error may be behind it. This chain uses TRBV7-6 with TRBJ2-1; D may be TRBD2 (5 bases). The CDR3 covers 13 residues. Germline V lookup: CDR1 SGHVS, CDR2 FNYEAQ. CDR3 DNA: TGTGCCAACAGCTTAGGGAGCTACAATGAGCAGTTCTTC. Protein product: CANSLGSYNEQFF.

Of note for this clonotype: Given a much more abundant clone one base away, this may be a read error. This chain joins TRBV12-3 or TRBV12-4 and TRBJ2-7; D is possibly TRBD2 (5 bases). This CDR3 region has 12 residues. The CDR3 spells CASSLRVYEHYF. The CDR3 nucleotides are TGTGCCAGCAGTTTGAGGGTATACGAGCACTACTTC.

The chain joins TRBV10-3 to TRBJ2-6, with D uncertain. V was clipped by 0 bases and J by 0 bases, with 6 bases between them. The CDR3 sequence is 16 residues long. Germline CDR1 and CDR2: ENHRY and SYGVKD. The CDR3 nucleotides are TGTGCCATCAGTGAGTCGACCGACTCTGGGGCCAACGTCCTGACTTTC. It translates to CAISESTDSGANVLTF.